This TCR beta chain derives from a study of identical twins. General study results and limits: Twin pairs had excess sharing that was weaker in beta out-of-frame sequences. With monozygotic twins, out-of-frame TCR alpha sharing exceeded what models estimated.

The germline gives CDR1 WNHNN, CDR2 SYGVQD (reference sequence). The CDR3 consists of 17 residues. J lost 8 bases, V lost 1 base, and 13 bases had no gene match. A universal primer site was incorporated via template switching, and the cDNA contained unique molecular identifiers. One entry per CDR3 protein results from TCRdb running MiXCR on the 5' RACE reads. The sample has just under 550,000 distinct CDR3 sequences; over 12% are singletons. Notes on this clonotype: As yet, its antigen is unknown.

The data were also submitted as part of a second study, on yellow fever vaccine responses in identical twins. From that report: Convergence reportedly seemed to mark part of the twins' vaccine T cell response, with personalization marking the rest.

The TCR was taken from a woman between 18 and 29 years old in good health. The specimen sequenced was CD4+ T cells sorted from blood. The chain combines TRBV10-1 with TRBJ2-1; 8 bases agree with TRBD2. The CDR3 bases are TGCGCCAGCAGTGAGTTCGCACGGGGACTAGGATTCGATGAGCAGTTCTTC. Translation gives CASSEFARGLGFDEQFF.